Here is one T cell receptor beta chain with its context. CDR1 and CDR2 (germline): SEHNR, FQNEAQ (reference sequence). V lost 3 bases to trimming and J lost 10 bases; unmatched junction nucleotides: 3. This CDR3 is 14 amino acids long. This record belongs to a study of blood T cell repertoires in COVID-19. Original processing methods: Researchers report that nucleated cell counts were estimated from reference gene primer amplification. Generated by immunoSEQ multiplex PCR, the TCRdb table keeps only in-frame clones and is missing some. The V and J calls and clone size were taken over from that table, and D and trimming were inferred from the DNA. Counted here are over 150,000 clones, 87% occurring once; the ten biggest clones make up just under 4%.

This receptor was obtained from a woman in her sixties or seventies who had recovered from COVID-19. This chain joins TRBV7-9 and TRBJ2-1, with 13 bases fitting TRBD2. The sequencing input was peripheral blood. CDR3 sequence: CASSFSTSGGEQFF. CDR3 DNA sequence: TGTGCCAGCAGCTTCTCGACTAGCGGGGGGGAGCAGTTCTTC.